Listed below are T cell receptor beta chains from one sample, sequenced in a study of blood T cell repertoires in COVID-19. Sequencing used immunoSEQ multiplex PCR; TCRdb keeps in-frame clones, though not all of them. Among 150,000 to 200,000 clones listed, around 82% were seen once. What was sequenced was PBMCs or T cells enriched from blood (not recorded which). All receptors come from a man in his forties who had recovered from COVID-19. CDR3s include the opening cysteine and the closing phenylalanine or tryptophan. The D gene is left open where the match is weak.

TRBV5-1	TRBJ1-6	NA	CATSPGERDSPLHF
TRBV4-2	TRBJ2-5	NA	CASSQVAVRGVETQYF
TRBV18	TRBJ1-2	NA	CASSSTSRDTKGYTF
TRBV30	TRBJ1-4	TRBD1	CAWSVRPGQASEKLFF
TRBV20-1	TRBJ1-1	NA	CSASGQGSGATEAFF
TRBV20-1	TRBJ1-2	NA	CSVEHSYGYTF
TRBV6-4	TRBJ1-5	NA	CASSEDGDNQPQHF
TRBV4-3	TRBJ1-5	NA	CASSQGHPGEPQHF
TRBV14	TRBJ1-1	NA	CASSHLLSEAFF
TRBV5-4	TRBJ2-5	TRBD2	CASSLARTSGEETQYF
TRBV7-9	TRBJ2-2	TRBD2	CASSSRLALDTGELFF
TRBV7-9	TRBJ1-1	NA	CASSQSQVWNTEAFF
TRBV27	TRBJ2-5	TRBD1	CASSFTGEETQYF
TRBV5-4	TRBJ2-5	TRBD2	CASSLILAGGQETQYF
TRBV2	TRBJ1-5	NA	CASSAQGGGPQHF
TRBV18	TRBJ2-1	NA	CASSPSTPGGEQFF
TRBV27	TRBJ2-2	TRBD1	CASSGAIGQGTGELFF
TRBV3-1/TRBV3-2	TRBJ2-2	NA	CASSPGGNTGELFF
TRBV29-1	TRBJ1-5	NA	CSVVTGSSQPQHF
TRBV11-2	TRBJ2-1	TRBD1	CASSLGLDRGSPGNEQFF
TRBV27	TRBJ1-1	TRBD1	CASSLSGTGGTEAFF
TRBV18	TRBJ2-3	TRBD1	CASSQRQGSTDTQYF
TRBV21-1	TRBJ1-2	NA	CARVRGCGYTF
TRBV7-2	TRBJ1-5	TRBD1	CASSLGGTGVQPQHF
TRBV5-1	TRBJ1-2	TRBD1	CASSLRQGGGYGYTF
TRBV7-2	TRBJ2-1	TRBD2	CASSLGGGLGNEQFF
TRBV19	TRBJ1-5	NA	CASSSRPRGNQPQHF
TRBV18	TRBJ2-1	TRBD2	CASSPSGSGGNEQFF
TRBV11-3	TRBJ1-1	NA	CASSLGLDREAFF